The rows below give T cell receptor beta chains drawn from one sample of a study of T cell changes during pregnancy in multiple sclerosis. The repertoire was sequenced with immunoSEQ multiplex PCR; TCRdb's copy has only in-frame clones and lacks some. Of tens of thousands of clones in the sample, under 95% were seen once. Material: CD4+ T cells from peripheral blood mononuclear cells, obtained in the second trimester of pregnancy. Source of these receptors: a female donor with multiple sclerosis, enrolled in a pregnancy study. Both conserved end residues are part of each CDR3. Each record gives: J gene, clone size, V gene, D gene, CDR3 protein, CDR3 DNA. D genes are given only for firm matches. Not every row has a clone size; where given, it reads once, few, many or a size class.

j_call: TRBJ2-1; clone_size: -; v_call: TRBV15; d_call: TRBD2; cdr3_aa: CATSRGGEQFF; cdr3_nt: TGTGCCACCAGCAGGGGGGGGGAGCAGTTCTTC
j_call: TRBJ1-1; clone_size: -; v_call: TRBV5-1; d_call: TRBD1; cdr3_aa: CASSFDRDTEAFF; cdr3_nt: TGCGCCAGCAGCTTCGACAGGGACACTGAAGCTTTCTTT
j_call: TRBJ2-7; clone_size: -; v_call: TRBV11-2; d_call: -; cdr3_aa: CASSEQGYEQYF; cdr3_nt: TGTGCCAGCTCTGAACAGGGCTACGAGCAGTACTTC
j_call: TRBJ2-3; clone_size: -; v_call: TRBV29-1; d_call: TRBD2; cdr3_aa: CSVDSGRNTDTQYF; cdr3_nt: TGCAGCGTTGATAGCGGGAGAAACACAGATACGCAGTATTTT
j_call: TRBJ1-4; clone_size: -; v_call: TRBV4-3; d_call: TRBD1; cdr3_aa: CASSRRQGWAEKLFF; cdr3_nt: TGCGCCAGCAGCCGAAGACAGGGTTGGGCTGAAAAACTGTTTTTT
j_call: TRBJ1-2; clone_size: few; v_call: TRBV6-1; d_call: TRBD1; cdr3_aa: CAISDRPLYGYTF; cdr3_nt: TGTGCCATCTCGGACAGGCCTCTCTATGGCTACACCTTC
j_call: TRBJ2-1; clone_size: -; v_call: TRBV27; d_call: -; cdr3_aa: CASSLRPWGNDYRVYNEQFF; cdr3_nt: TGTGCCAGCAGTTTAAGGCCCTGGGGGAACGACTACAGGGTCTACAATGAGCAGTTCTTC
j_call: TRBJ2-7; clone_size: few; v_call: TRBV19; d_call: TRBD1; cdr3_aa: CASSASTGAATSYEQYF; cdr3_nt: TGTGCCAGTAGTGCCTCTACAGGGGCGGCGACTTCCTACGAGCAGTACTTC
j_call: TRBJ1-2; clone_size: -; v_call: TRBV19; d_call: -; cdr3_aa: CASSPQEATGGYTF; cdr3_nt: TGTGCCAGTAGTCCGCAGGAGGCAACTGGTGGCTACACCTTC
j_call: TRBJ2-5; clone_size: -; v_call: TRBV4-3; d_call: TRBD1; cdr3_aa: CASSPRGTGGLATQYF; cdr3_nt: TGCGCCAGCAGCCCCCGAGGGACAGGGGGTTTGGCGACCCAGTACTTC
j_call: TRBJ1-1; clone_size: -; v_call: TRBV7-9; d_call: TRBD1; cdr3_aa: CASRLGTGGQVEAFF; cdr3_nt: TGTGCCAGCAGATTGGGGACAGGGGGCCAGGTTGAAGCTTTCTTT
j_call: TRBJ2-3; clone_size: -; v_call: TRBV6-1; d_call: TRBD2; cdr3_aa: CASSEAAGRGTDTQYF; cdr3_nt: TGTGCCAGCAGTGAAGCCGCGGGGAGGGGCACAGATACGCAGTATTTT
j_call: TRBJ2-7; clone_size: -; v_call: TRBV29-1; d_call: TRBD1; cdr3_aa: CSVVSSGQGYEQYF; cdr3_nt: TGCAGCGTTGTGAGTTCTGGACAGGGGTACGAGCAGTACTTC
j_call: TRBJ2-5; clone_size: -; v_call: TRBV19; d_call: TRBD2; cdr3_aa: CASRPTSVETQYF; cdr3_nt: TGTGCCAGTAGACCCACTAGCGTGGAGACCCAGTACTTC
j_call: TRBJ1-2; clone_size: -; v_call: TRBV6-1; d_call: -; cdr3_aa: CASSATGIPIYGYTF; cdr3_nt: TGTGCCAGCAGTGCCACAGGGATACCAATCTATGGCTACACCTTC
j_call: TRBJ1-5; clone_size: -; v_call: TRBV28; d_call: -; cdr3_aa: CASTQRVGGINQPQHF; cdr3_nt: TGTGCCAGCACCCAAAGGGTGGGAGGGATCAATCAGCCCCAGCATTTT
j_call: TRBJ2-1; clone_size: -; v_call: TRBV7-3; d_call: TRBD1; cdr3_aa: CASSVRQGYNEQFF; cdr3_nt: TGTGCCAGCAGCGTCCGACAGGGCTACAATGAGCAGTTCTTC
j_call: TRBJ2-1; clone_size: -; v_call: TRBV5-1; d_call: -; cdr3_aa: CASSSTLFSYNEQFF; cdr3_nt: TGCGCCAGCAGCTCAACACTATTCTCCTACAATGAGCAGTTCTTC
j_call: TRBJ1-1; clone_size: -; v_call: TRBV2; d_call: TRBD1; cdr3_aa: CASTDGDRGRTEAFF; cdr3_nt: TGTGCCAGCACCGATGGGGACAGGGGGCGGACTGAAGCTTTCTTT
j_call: TRBJ1-6; clone_size: -; v_call: TRBV5-1; d_call: TRBD1; cdr3_aa: CASSQGGTDVSPLHF; cdr3_nt: TGCGCCAGCAGCCAAGGTGGGACAGATGTTTCACCCCTCCACTTT
j_call: TRBJ2-2; clone_size: -; v_call: TRBV6-6; d_call: -; cdr3_aa: CASRAQGVGDTGELFF; cdr3_nt: TGTGCCAGCAGGGCACAGGGAGTAGGGGACACCGGGGAGCTGTTTTTT
j_call: TRBJ1-4; clone_size: -; v_call: TRBV29-1; d_call: -; cdr3_aa: CSVASSRATNEKLFF; cdr3_nt: TGCAGCGTTGCCTCATCGAGAGCAACTAATGAAAAACTGTTTTTT
j_call: TRBJ2-3; clone_size: -; v_call: TRBV9; d_call: -; cdr3_aa: CASSVDRTTYTDTQYF; cdr3_nt: TGTGCCAGCAGCGTAGATCGAACTACTTACACAGATACGCAGTATTTT
j_call: TRBJ2-7; clone_size: once; v_call: TRBV6-5; d_call: TRBD1; cdr3_aa: CASSSRTGTESYEQYF; cdr3_nt: TGTGCCAGCAGTTCTCGGACCGGGACAGAATCCTACGAGCAGTACTTC
j_call: TRBJ2-1; clone_size: once; v_call: TRBV29-1; d_call: TRBD2; cdr3_aa: CSVGASGSISDEQFF; cdr3_nt: TGCAGCGTTGGCGCTAGCGGGAGTATTAGCGATGAGCAGTTCTTC
j_call: TRBJ1-4; clone_size: -; v_call: TRBV19; d_call: -; cdr3_aa: CASSIGSGNEKLFF; cdr3_nt: TGTGCCAGTAGTATCGGTTCAGGGAATGAAAAACTGTTTTTT
j_call: TRBJ2-1; clone_size: -; v_call: TRBV19; d_call: TRBD2; cdr3_aa: CASSLLFSSEKREGLKDEQFF; cdr3_nt: TGTGCCAGTAGTCTATTGTTTTCTTCTGAAAAGCGGGAGGGCCTTAAGGATGAGCAGTTCTTC
j_call: TRBJ1-3; clone_size: -; v_call: TRBV6-4; d_call: -; cdr3_aa: CASSDFPGNTIYF; cdr3_nt: TGTGCCAGCAGTGACTTCCCGGGAAACACCATATATTTT
j_call: TRBJ1-5; clone_size: -; v_call: TRBV4-2; d_call: -; cdr3_aa: CASSQAVRGFQPQHF; cdr3_nt: TGTGCCAGCAGCCAAGCAGTACGAGGTTTTCAGCCCCAGCATTTT
j_call: TRBJ2-3; clone_size: -; v_call: TRBV27; d_call: -; cdr3_aa: CASNLLAQPWDTQYF; cdr3_nt: TGTGCCAGCAACCTTCTAGCGCAACCATGGGATACGCAGTATTTT
j_call: TRBJ2-1; clone_size: -; v_call: TRBV5-1; d_call: TRBD2; cdr3_aa: CASSSSGGDNEQFF; cdr3_nt: TGCGCCAGCAGTTCTAGCGGGGGAGACAATGAGCAGTTCTTC
j_call: TRBJ2-1; clone_size: -; v_call: TRBV2; d_call: -; cdr3_aa: CATLRGGEGEQFF; cdr3_nt: TGTGCCACCCTGAGAGGGGGAGAGGGTGAGCAGTTCTTC
j_call: TRBJ1-1; clone_size: -; v_call: TRBV30; d_call: -; cdr3_aa: CAGDPGVTYTEAFF; cdr3_nt: TGTGCCGGAGATCCAGGGGTCACTTACACTGAAGCTTTCTTT
j_call: TRBJ2-1; clone_size: -; v_call: TRBV5-4; d_call: TRBD2; cdr3_aa: CASSLAGLAGYNEQFF; cdr3_nt: TGTGCCAGCAGCTTGGCCGGACTAGCGGGGTACAATGAGCAGTTCTTC
j_call: TRBJ2-2; clone_size: -; v_call: TRBV7-3; d_call: TRBD2; cdr3_aa: CASSLTGLAGLANTGELFF; cdr3_nt: TGTGCCAGCAGCTTAACGGGACTAGCGGGGTTAGCGAACACCGGGGAGCTGTTTTTT
j_call: TRBJ1-1; clone_size: -; v_call: TRBV4-1; d_call: -; cdr3_aa: CASSQVTRVNTEAFF; cdr3_nt: TGCGCCAGCAGCCAAGTTACCAGGGTAAACACTGAAGCTTTCTTT
j_call: TRBJ1-4; clone_size: -; v_call: TRBV30; d_call: -; cdr3_aa: CAWSVPGRVREKLFF; cdr3_nt: TGTGCCTGGAGTGTACCGGGCAGGGTCAGAGAAAAACTGTTTTTT
j_call: TRBJ2-2; clone_size: -; v_call: TRBV6-1; d_call: -; cdr3_aa: CASTPTGFETGELFF; cdr3_nt: TGTGCCAGCACCCCTACAGGGTTTGAGACCGGGGAGCTGTTTTTT
j_call: TRBJ1-1; clone_size: -; v_call: TRBV11-3; d_call: TRBD1; cdr3_aa: CASSPRQGERTEAFF; cdr3_nt: TGTGCCAGCAGCCCGAGACAGGGGGAGCGCACTGAAGCTTTCTTT
j_call: TRBJ2-3; clone_size: -; v_call: TRBV6-5; d_call: -; cdr3_aa: CASARQTSSTDTQYF; cdr3_nt: TGTGCCAGCGCCCGACAGACCTCTAGCACAGATACGCAGTATTTT
j_call: TRBJ2-3; clone_size: -; v_call: TRBV5-4; d_call: TRBD2; cdr3_aa: CASSSGLAGGVADTQYF; cdr3_nt: TGTGCCAGCAGCTCCGGACTAGCGGGGGGTGTGGCAGATACGCAGTATTTT
j_call: TRBJ2-1; clone_size: -; v_call: TRBV29-1; d_call: TRBD2; cdr3_aa: CSVYGASGWDEQFF; cdr3_nt: TGCAGCGTCTACGGCGCTAGCGGATGGGATGAGCAGTTCTTC
j_call: TRBJ1-2; clone_size: -; v_call: TRBV29-1; d_call: -; cdr3_aa: CIAESPNYGYTF; cdr3_nt: TGCATTGCGGAGTCTCCTAACTATGGCTACACCTTC
j_call: TRBJ2-5; clone_size: -; v_call: TRBV15; d_call: TRBD1; cdr3_aa: CATSTGGFVETQYF; cdr3_nt: TGTGCCACCAGTACAGGGGGCTTTGTGGAGACCCAGTACTTC
j_call: TRBJ1-5; clone_size: -; v_call: TRBV12-5; d_call: -; cdr3_aa: CASGLLGGRNGAQHF; cdr3_nt: TGTGCTAGTGGTCTCTTGGGGGGTCGGAACGGAGCCCAGCATTTT
j_call: TRBJ2-7; clone_size: -; v_call: TRBV6-6; d_call: TRBD2; cdr3_aa: CASSPGGLAGGNEQYF; cdr3_nt: TGTGCCAGCAGTCCAGGGGGACTAGCGGGAGGAAACGAGCAGTACTTC
j_call: TRBJ1-2; clone_size: once; v_call: TRBV2; d_call: TRBD1; cdr3_aa: CASSVAGGAKGYTF; cdr3_nt: TGTGCCAGCAGTGTTGCAGGGGGCGCGAAAGGCTACACCTTC
j_call: TRBJ1-1; clone_size: -; v_call: TRBV19; d_call: TRBD1; cdr3_aa: CASSILGQGGWDTEAFF; cdr3_nt: TGTGCCAGTAGTATCCTAGGACAGGGTGGCTGGGACACTGAAGCTTTCTTT
j_call: TRBJ2-1; clone_size: -; v_call: TRBV7-6; d_call: TRBD2; cdr3_aa: CASSLAAGVVEQFF; cdr3_nt: TGTGCCAGCAGCTTAGCAGCGGGAGTCGTTGAGCAGTTCTTC
j_call: TRBJ1-2; clone_size: -; v_call: TRBV19; d_call: TRBD1; cdr3_aa: CASSRDRGSGYTF; cdr3_nt: TGTGCCAGTAGCCGGGACAGGGGGTCTGGCTACACCTTC
j_call: TRBJ2-3; clone_size: once; v_call: TRBV7-9; d_call: TRBD2; cdr3_aa: CASSFLGVAGAKADTQYF; cdr3_nt: TGTGCCAGCAGCTTTCTAGGAGTAGCGGGAGCAAAGGCAGATACGCAGTATTTT